Listed below are T cell receptor beta chains from one sample, sequenced in a study of blood T cells in healthy people across ages. MiXCR, applied by TCRdb to the 5' RACE reads, yields one record per CDR3 protein. The sample has about 620,000 distinct CDR3 sequences, 40% to 65% seen once. Sequencing used blood. All receptors come from an elderly woman in good health. Both conserved end residues are part of each CDR3. The D gene is left open where the match is weak. Clone size is given for some rows only: seen once, a few or many times, or a class if the clone is expanded.

V gene	J gene	D gene	clone size	CDR3 protein	CDR3 DNA
TRBV7-2	TRBJ2-2	TRBD2	-	CASSKTSGGAGELFF	TGTGCCAGCAGCAAGACTAGCGGGGGGGCCGGGGAGCTGTTTTTT
TRBV5-5	TRBJ2-1	-	many	CASSLLRDMGSYEQFF	TGTGCCAGCAGCTTGCTCCGGGACATGGGCTCCTATGAGCAGTTCTTC
TRBV7-2	TRBJ2-1	TRBD2	many	CASSGPRPSGDYNEQFF	TGTGCCAGCAGCGGCCCTCGACCTAGCGGAGATTACAATGAGCAGTTCTTC
TRBV14	TRBJ1-5	-	few	CASSPFSWTRDNQPQHF	TGTGCCAGCAGCCCCTTTTCATGGACAAGGGACAATCAGCCCCAGCATTTT
TRBV24-1	TRBJ2-1	-	many	CATSEGAGAPGNEQFF	TGTGCCACCAGTGAGGGGGCGGGAGCCCCGGGGAATGAGCAGTTCTTC
TRBV27	TRBJ2-3	-	-	CASSKTGLPTDTQYF	TGTGCCAGCAGTAAGACGGGACTCCCCACAGATACGCAGTATTTT
TRBV6-5	TRBJ2-7	-	few	CASSYGFLGSYEQYF	TGTGCCAGCAGTTACGGTTTTCTCGGATCCTACGAGCAGTACTTC
TRBV5-1	TRBJ2-2	-	-	CASSRDANTGELFF	TGCGCCAGCAGCAGGGACGCGAACACCGGGGAGCTGTTTTTT
TRBV7-3	TRBJ1-2	-	once	CASSSDGTTRGYTF	TGTGCCAGCAGCTCCGACGGGACCACAAGGGGCTACACCTTC
TRBV6-5	TRBJ1-4	-	many	CASSYSGGNEKLFF	TGTGCCAGCAGTTACTCAGGGGGGAATGAAAAACTGTTTTTT
TRBV10-3	TRBJ2-5	TRBD1	-	CAISEFGTVQETQYF	TGTGCCATCAGTGAGTTTGGGACAGTCCAAGAGACCCAGTACTTC
TRBV25-1	TRBJ1-5	-	-	CASGGNIPSHHFSNQPQHF	TGTGCCAGCGGGGGAAACATTCCCTCTCACCACTTTAGCAATCAGCCCCAGCATTTT
TRBV15	TRBJ2-6	TRBD1	once	CATSRTGLIGANVLTF	TGTGCCACCAGCCGGACAGGACTGATTGGGGCCAACGTCCTGACTTTC
TRBV15	TRBJ1-5	-	-	CATSSVLGPRDVNQPQHF	TGTGCCACCAGCAGCGTCCTCGGGCCCCGAGATGTAAATCAGCCCCAGCATTTT
TRBV25-1	TRBJ2-7	-	once	CASSEGGRTYEQYF	TGTGCCAGCAGTGAGGGGGGACGCACCTACGAGCAGTACTTC
TRBV6-1	TRBJ2-3	-	-	CASSFTRGTDMQYF	TGTGCCAGCAGCTTCACCCGGGGCACAGATATGCAGTATTTT
TRBV29-1	TRBJ2-1	-	many	CSVEIDEQFF	TGCAGCGTTGAGATCGATGAGCAGTTCTTC
TRBV12-3/TRBV12-4	TRBJ1-4	-	few	CASSPGGASNEKLFF	TGTGCCAGCAGCCCGGGGGGGGCGTCTAATGAAAAACTGTTTTTT
TRBV6-1	TRBJ1-2	-	-	CASSEVVGDWGYTF	TGTGCCAGCAGTGAGGTGGTCGGGGATTGGGGCTACACCTTC
TRBV20-1	TRBJ2-7	TRBD1	-	CSARVEDRGISYEQYF	TGCAGTGCTAGAGTCGAAGACAGGGGGATCTCCTACGAGCAGTACTTC
TRBV29-1	TRBJ2-1	TRBD2	many	CSGGAGSPYNEQFF	TGCAGCGGCGGAGCGGGATCCCCTTACAATGAGCAGTTCTTC
TRBV29-1	TRBJ2-1	-	-	CSGRQPTSYNEQFF	TGCAGCGGGAGACAGCCCACCTCCTACAATGAGCAGTTCTTC
TRBV27	TRBJ2-3	-	many	CASSQRPRDIPSTDTQYF	TGTGCCAGCAGTCAACGACCCCGGGACATACCTAGCACAGATACGCAGTATTTT
TRBV5-5	TRBJ2-3	TRBD2	many	CASSRTSGSADTQYF	TGTGCCAGCAGCCGGACTAGCGGGAGTGCAGATACGCAGTATTTT
TRBV2	TRBJ1-4	-	few	CASQARQINEKLFF	TGTGCCAGCCAAGCCAGACAGATTAATGAAAAACTGTTTTTT
TRBV24-1	TRBJ2-3	TRBD2	many	CATSDLTQAGADTQYF	TGTGCCACCAGTGATCTGACCCAGGCGGGAGCAGATACGCAGTATTTT
TRBV10-3	TRBJ1-1	-	few	CAITGGGTEAFF	TGTGCCATCACGGGGGGGGGCACTGAAGCTTTCTTT
TRBV29-1	TRBJ2-5	-	-	CSVGSVQETQYF	TGCAGCGTTGGGTCTGTTCAAGAGACCCAGTACTTC
TRBV4-1	TRBJ2-4	-	few	CASSQIGTANWIQYF	TGCGCCAGCAGCCAGATAGGGACTGCAAATTGGATTCAGTACTTC
TRBV29-1	TRBJ2-3	-	many	CSAASTDTQYF	TGCAGCGCGGCGAGCACAGATACGCAGTATTTT
TRBV5-6	TRBJ1-2	-	-	CASSPLLSRQGYTF	TGTGCCAGCAGCCCCCTTCTCTCCCGGCAGGGCTACACCTTC
TRBV7-2	TRBJ2-1	-	many	CASRERQGIDEQFF	TGTGCCAGCAGGGAGAGGCAGGGGATCGATGAGCAGTTCTTC
TRBV29-1	TRBJ2-7	-	-	CSVEGPVSSEQYF	TGCAGCGTTGAAGGGCCCGTCTCCTCCGAGCAGTACTTC
TRBV4-1	TRBJ2-1	TRBD2	many	CASSHPGLAGGNNEQFF	TGCGCCAGCAGCCATCCGGGACTAGCGGGAGGGAACAATGAGCAGTTCTTC
TRBV18	TRBJ1-4	-	few	CASSPGRGANEKLFF	TGTGCCAGCTCACCAGGAAGGGGAGCGAATGAAAAACTGTTTTTT
TRBV28	TRBJ2-5	TRBD2	-	CASTLFPGGGETQYF	TGTGCCAGCACCCTCTTTCCGGGGGGAGGAGAGACCCAGTACTTC
TRBV4-3	TRBJ1-2	-	-	CASSQDNSNYGYTF	TGCGCCAGCAGCCAAGACAACAGCAACTATGGCTACACCTTC
TRBV2	TRBJ1-2	-	-	CASSEQGVNYGYTF	TGTGCCAGCAGTGAGCAAGGGGTAAACTATGGCTACACCTTC
TRBV9	TRBJ2-7	TRBD2	-	CASSVTAGVSYEQYF	TGTGCCAGCAGTGTCACAGCGGGGGTTTCCTACGAGCAGTACTTC
TRBV7-6	TRBJ1-6	-	many	CASHDSYNSPLHF	TGTGCCAGCCACGACTCCTATAATTCACCCCTCCACTTT
TRBV6-2/TRBV6-3	TRBJ2-7	TRBD1	once	CASSDGTGGIDEQYF	TGTGCCAGCAGTGACGGGACAGGGGGCATCGACGAGCAGTACTTC
TRBV5-1	TRBJ2-3	TRBD1	-	CASSLVGQGRDTQYF	TGCGCCAGCAGCCTCGTCGGACAGGGGAGAGATACGCAGTATTTT
TRBV7-9	TRBJ2-3	TRBD2	many	CASSLAIASGSDTQYF	TGTGCCAGCAGCTTAGCGATCGCTAGCGGGAGCGATACGCAGTATTTT
TRBV29-1	TRBJ2-7	-	few	CSVGTGSYEQYF	TGCAGCGTTGGCACGGGAAGCTACGAGCAGTACTTC
TRBV20-1	TRBJ1-2	-	many	CSARSGNYGYTF	TGCAGTGCTAGATCCGGAAACTATGGCTACACCTTC
TRBV25-1	TRBJ2-7	-	-	CASSEGDPWTATGEQYF	TGTGCCAGCAGTGAAGGAGACCCCTGGACTGCAACGGGGGAGCAGTACTTC
TRBV2	TRBJ2-3	-	few	CASSVRQASTDTQYF	TGTGCCAGCAGTGTTCGACAGGCTAGCACAGATACGCAGTATTTT
TRBV2	TRBJ1-5	TRBD1	many	CASRQGAGSQPQHF	TGTGCCAGCAGACAGGGGGCTGGGAGTCAGCCCCAGCATTTT
TRBV20-1	TRBJ1-4	-	many	CSALGARGNEKLFF	TGCAGTGCATTAGGCGCTCGGGGTAATGAAAAACTGTTTTTT
TRBV14	TRBJ2-7	-	-	CASSRSQVEQYF	TGTGCCAGCAGCCGGTCTCAGGTCGAGCAGTACTTC
TRBV4-2	TRBJ2-3	-	many	CASSKRASTDTQYF	TGTGCCAGCAGCAAGCGGGCCAGCACAGATACGCAGTATTTT